Listed below are T cell receptor beta chains from one sample, sequenced in a study of blood T cell repertoires in COVID-19. Clones were read by immunoSEQ multiplex PCR, and TCRdb kept only the in-frame ones, dropping some. This table has 70,000 to 85,000 clones, approximately 82% appearing once. The sequenced sample was peripheral blood. The origin of the receptors is a human donor in a cohort sampled during active COVID-19. CDR3s include the opening cysteine and the closing phenylalanine or tryptophan. A D gene is named only where the DNA matches it firmly. Clone sizes are given selectively: once, few, many, or a class where the clone is expanded.

size,D,J,V,DNA,CDR3
NA,NA,TRBJ2-5,TRBV4-1,TGCGCCAGTAGAGAGGTGGAGGTCGGAGAGACCCAGTACTTC,CASREVEVGETQYF
few,TRBD1,TRBJ2-2,TRBV5-4,TGTGCCAGCACCCTTACGGGACAGGGAACCGGGGAGCTGTTTTTT,CASTLTGQGTGELFF
NA,NA,TRBJ2-1,TRBV7-3,TGTGCCAGCAGCTTAGTCGGGTGGAGTGGGAATGAGCAGTTCTTC,CASSLVGWSGNEQFF
NA,TRBD1,TRBJ1-6,TRBV6-6,TGTGCCAGCAGTCTACAGGGGCCCGGTTCGGAAGAGTCACCCCTCCACTTT,CASSLQGPGSEESPLHF
NA,NA,TRBJ1-6,TRBV6-5,TGTGCCAGCAGTTACCGACAGGCCTTTAATTCACCCCTCCACTTT,CASSYRQAFNSPLHF
NA,TRBD1,TRBJ2-7,TRBV11-2,TGTGCCAGCAGCGTAGGGAGACAGGGGAGGTTGTCCTACGAGCAGTACTTC,CASSVGRQGRLSYEQYF
NA,NA,TRBJ1-1,TRBV7-6,TGTGCCAGCAGCTTAGTGGCGGGAAAGGGCACTGAAGCTTTCTTT,CASSLVAGKGTEAFF
NA,NA,TRBJ2-1,TRBV7-2,TGTGCCAGCAGCTTCGGGACACACAATGAGCAGTTCTTC,CASSFGTHNEQFF
NA,TRBD2,TRBJ2-2,TRBV15,TGTGCCACCAGCGTTGGCGGGAGGGATACCGGGGAGCTGTTTTTT,CATSVGGRDTGELFF
few,TRBD1,TRBJ1-5,TRBV7-9,TGTGCCAGCAGCCTGGGTGGGCCCCTCGGGACAGGGGGACAGCCCCAGCATTTT,CASSLGGPLGTGGQPQHF
NA,NA,TRBJ2-7,TRBV7-3,TGTGCCAGCAGCTTAGAAGCAGGGGAATGGGGCGAGCAGTACTTC,CASSLEAGEWGEQYF
NA,TRBD2,TRBJ2-4,TRBV5-1,TGCGCCAGCAGCTTGGCGGGAGGGCCAGCCAAAAACATTCAGTACTTC,CASSLAGGPAKNIQYF
NA,NA,TRBJ1-2,TRBV7-2,TGTGCCAGCAGCTTTCAGGGCCCTAGCGCCGAAAACTATGGCTACACCTTC,CASSFQGPSAENYGYTF
NA,TRBD1,TRBJ1-1,TRBV7-2,TGTGCCAGCAGCCTGACGGACAGGAGCAGCGCTTTCTTT,CASSLTDRSSAFF
NA,TRBD1,TRBJ2-2,TRBV6-2/TRBV6-3,TGTGCCAGCAGTTTCGGACAGGGGGCGAACACCGGGGAGCTGTTTTTT,CASSFGQGANTGELFF
few,NA,TRBJ2-3,TRBV30,TGTGCCTGGACCTCGGGGACTTCCACAGATACGCAGTATTTT,CAWTSGTSTDTQYF
NA,NA,TRBJ1-2,TRBV10-2,TGCGCCAGCAGTGACGGGGGGCGCACCAACTATGGCTACACCTTC,CASSDGGRTNYGYTF
NA,NA,TRBJ2-1,TRBV18,TGTGCCAGCTCACCCCTCGCCAAGGAGGCTGAGCAGTTCTTC,CASSPLAKEAEQFF
NA,TRBD2,TRBJ2-7,TRBV7-2,TGTGCCAGCAGCTTAGAGGGGACTAGCGGGAGTCACGAGCAGTACTTC,CASSLEGTSGSHEQYF
NA,TRBD1,TRBJ2-7,TRBV27,TGTGCCAGCAGACGACAGGGGGTCACTAATCCCTACGAGCAGTACTTC,CASRRQGVTNPYEQYF
large,NA,TRBJ1-2,TRBV24-1,TGTGCCACCAGTGATTTGCCGGGGGGCGATGGCTACACCTTC,CATSDLPGGDGYTF
NA,NA,TRBJ1-3,TRBV6-6,TGTGCCAGCAGCCCAGGGAACTCTGGAAACACCATATATTTT,CASSPGNSGNTIYF
NA,NA,TRBJ2-2,TRBV5-6,TGTGCCAGCAGCTTGGGGGCGGGGTTCGGGGAGCTGTTTTTT,CASSLGAGFGELFF
NA,NA,TRBJ1-2,TRBV21-1,TGTGCCAGCAGCAAAGCCAAGTTAAGAGGTGGGACAGCTCGAGGCTTTAACTATGGCTACACCTTC,CASSKAKLRGGTARGFNYGYTF
NA,TRBD1,TRBJ1-2,TRBV3-1/TRBV3-2,TGTGCCAGCAGCCAAGTCACAGGGGGTGGCTACACCTTC,CASSQVTGGGYTF
NA,NA,TRBJ2-2,TRBV29-1,TGCAGCGTTGAGGGGCCCGGGGAGCTGTTTTTT,CSVEGPGELFF
NA,NA,TRBJ2-5,TRBV4-2,TGTGCCAGCAGCCAGGCCAGGGGAGCCTCCCCACAGTACTTC,CASSQARGASPQYF
once,TRBD2,TRBJ2-1,TRBV20-1,TGCAGTGCTAGTACTAAGGCACTCTGGGGGGGAGGTGAGCAGTTCTTC,CSASTKALWGGGEQFF